The present TCR beta chain was sequenced within a study of cytomegalovirus exposure and HLA in healthy donors. Study-wide findings and caveats: Reportedly, fewer N-insertions than the roughly 700-donor mean appeared in an Asian-associated ancestry cluster in a later analysis.

Amplification used 60 Vbeta primers and 13 Jbeta primers. The assay was immunoSEQ multiplex PCR, and TCRdb's table has in-frame clones only and misses some. The sample records 130,000 to 150,000 clones, 72% being singletons. This CDR3 is 13 amino acids long. CDR1 is LNHDA and CDR2 is SQIVND in the germline V gene (reference sequence). The germline V and J ends were trimmed by 3 bases and 7 bases, with 12 bases remaining between them. Points on this clone: Antigen specificity is unknown.

The sample taken for sequencing was PBMCs. V gene TRBV19 combines with J gene TRBJ2-5; possibly TRBD1 for D (6 bases). The receptor comes from a man between 40 and 49 years old in good health and CMV-seronegative. This chain's CDR3 is CASSIGQGGTQYF. DNA for the CDR3: TGTGCCAGTAGTATTGGACAAGGGGGGACCCAGTACTTC.